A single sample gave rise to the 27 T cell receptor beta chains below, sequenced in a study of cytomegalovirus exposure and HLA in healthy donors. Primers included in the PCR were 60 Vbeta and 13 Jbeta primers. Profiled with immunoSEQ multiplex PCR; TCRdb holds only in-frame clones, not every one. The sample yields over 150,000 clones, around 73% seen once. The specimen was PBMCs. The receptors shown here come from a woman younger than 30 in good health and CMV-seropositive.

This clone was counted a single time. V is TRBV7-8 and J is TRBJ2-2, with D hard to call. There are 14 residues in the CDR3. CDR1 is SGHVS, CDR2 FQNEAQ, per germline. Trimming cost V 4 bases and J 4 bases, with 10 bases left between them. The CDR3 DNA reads TGTGCCAGCAGCTCCCAGTACAGCACCGGGGAGCTGTTTTTT. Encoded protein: CASSSQYSTGELFF.

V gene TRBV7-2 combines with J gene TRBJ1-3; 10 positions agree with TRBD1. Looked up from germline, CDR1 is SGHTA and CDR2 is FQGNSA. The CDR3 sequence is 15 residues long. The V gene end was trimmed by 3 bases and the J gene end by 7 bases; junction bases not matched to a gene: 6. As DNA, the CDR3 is TGTGCCAGCAGCTTCGTCGACAGGGGGCCGAACACCATATATTTT. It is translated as CASSFVDRGPNTIYF.

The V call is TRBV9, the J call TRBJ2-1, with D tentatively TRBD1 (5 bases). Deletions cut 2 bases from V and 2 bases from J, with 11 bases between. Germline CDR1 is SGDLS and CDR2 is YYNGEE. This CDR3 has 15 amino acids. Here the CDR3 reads CASSVQGTAYNEQFF. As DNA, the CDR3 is TGTGCCAGCAGCGTGCAGGGCACCGCCTACAATGAGCAGTTCTTC.

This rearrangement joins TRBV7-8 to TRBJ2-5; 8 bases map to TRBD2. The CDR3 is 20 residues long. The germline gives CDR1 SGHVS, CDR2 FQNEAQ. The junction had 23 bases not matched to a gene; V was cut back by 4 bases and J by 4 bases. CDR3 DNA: TGTGCCAGCAGCTCGAACTCCCGGCGTACGGGGGGGCCGGGCGCAGAGACCCAGTACTTC. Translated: CASSSNSRRTGGPGAETQYF.

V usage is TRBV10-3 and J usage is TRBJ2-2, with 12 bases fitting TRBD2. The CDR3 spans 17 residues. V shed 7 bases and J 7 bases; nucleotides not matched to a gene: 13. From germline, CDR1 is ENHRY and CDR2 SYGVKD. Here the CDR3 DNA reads TGTGCCATCACCCCTGTTCTAGCGGGGGGGCGTAACGGGGAGCTGTTTTTT. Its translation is CAITPVLAGGRNGELFF.

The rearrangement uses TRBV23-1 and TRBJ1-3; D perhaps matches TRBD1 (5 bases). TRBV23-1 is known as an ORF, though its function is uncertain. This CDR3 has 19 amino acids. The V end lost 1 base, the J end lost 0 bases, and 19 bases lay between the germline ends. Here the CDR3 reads CASSQFRDLPLISGNTIYF. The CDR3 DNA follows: TGCGCCAGCAGTCAATTCCGGGACTTACCCCTTATCTCTGGAAACACCATATATTTT.

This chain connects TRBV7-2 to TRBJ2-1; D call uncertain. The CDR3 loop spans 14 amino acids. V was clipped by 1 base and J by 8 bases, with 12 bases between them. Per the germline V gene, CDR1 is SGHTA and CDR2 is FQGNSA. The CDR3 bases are TGTGCCAGCAGCTTAGGTCAGTTGGTCTATGAGCAGTTCTTC. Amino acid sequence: CASSLGQLVYEQFF. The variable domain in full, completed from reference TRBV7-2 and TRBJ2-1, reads GAGVSQSPSNKVTEKGKDVELRCDPISGHTALYWYRQSLGQGLEFLIYFQGNSAPDKSGLPSDRFSAERTGGSVSTLTIQRTQQEDSAVYLCASSLGQLVYEQFFGPGTRLTVL.

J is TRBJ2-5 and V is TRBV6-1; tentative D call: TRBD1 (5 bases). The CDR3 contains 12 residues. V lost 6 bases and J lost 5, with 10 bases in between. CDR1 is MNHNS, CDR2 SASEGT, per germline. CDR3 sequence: CASSPNRETQYF. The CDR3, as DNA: TGTGCCAGCAGCCCAAACAGGGAGACCCAGTACTTC.

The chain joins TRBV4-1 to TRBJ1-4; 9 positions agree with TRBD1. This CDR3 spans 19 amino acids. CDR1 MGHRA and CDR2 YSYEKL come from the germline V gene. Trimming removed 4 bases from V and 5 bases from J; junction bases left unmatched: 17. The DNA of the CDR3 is TGCGCCAGCAGCCCATCCTTTATACAGACAGGGGGACGGAATGAAAAACTGTTTTTT. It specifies CASSPSFIQTGGRNEKLFF.

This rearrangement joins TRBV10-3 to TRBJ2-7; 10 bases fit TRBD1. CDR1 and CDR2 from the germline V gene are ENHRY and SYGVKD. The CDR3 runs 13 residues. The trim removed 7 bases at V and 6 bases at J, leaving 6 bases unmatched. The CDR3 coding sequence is TGTGCCATCATGGGACAGGGGAGTCCCGAGCAGTACTTC. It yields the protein CAIMGQGSPEQYF.

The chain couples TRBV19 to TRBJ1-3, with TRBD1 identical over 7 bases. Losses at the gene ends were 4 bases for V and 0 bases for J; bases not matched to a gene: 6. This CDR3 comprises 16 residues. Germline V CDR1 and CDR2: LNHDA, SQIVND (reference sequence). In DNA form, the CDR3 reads TGTGCCAGTAGTACCGGACAGGCGAACTCTGGAAACACCATATATTTT. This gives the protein CASSTGQANSGNTIYF.

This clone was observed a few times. The CDR3 spells CASSYGAGGEQYF. In DNA form, the CDR3 reads TGTGCCAGCAGTTACGGCGCAGGGGGCGAGCAGTACTTC. This chain connects TRBV6-5 to TRBJ2-7; TRBD1 matches 7 bases. V lost 2 bases, J lost 6 bases, and 4 bases stayed unmatched. The CDR3 totals 13 residues. CDR1 and CDR2 from the germline V gene are MNHEY and SVGAGI.

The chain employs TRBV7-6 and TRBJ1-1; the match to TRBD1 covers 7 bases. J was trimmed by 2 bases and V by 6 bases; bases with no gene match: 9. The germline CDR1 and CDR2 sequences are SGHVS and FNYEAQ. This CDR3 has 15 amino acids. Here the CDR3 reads CASSLLGGFNTEAFF. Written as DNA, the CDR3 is TGTGCCAGCAGTTTACTAGGGGGCTTCAACACTGAAGCTTTCTTT.

This CDR3 reads CASSPQMNTEAFF. The CDR3 DNA sequence: TGTGCCAGCAGTCCCCAAATGAACACTGAAGCTTTCTTT. The genes are TRBV6-4 and TRBJ1-1, with D unresolved. Germline assignment: CDR1 MRHNA and CDR2 SNTAGT. Trimming cost V 5 bases and J 0 bases, with 7 bases left between them. The CDR3 sequence is 13 residues long.

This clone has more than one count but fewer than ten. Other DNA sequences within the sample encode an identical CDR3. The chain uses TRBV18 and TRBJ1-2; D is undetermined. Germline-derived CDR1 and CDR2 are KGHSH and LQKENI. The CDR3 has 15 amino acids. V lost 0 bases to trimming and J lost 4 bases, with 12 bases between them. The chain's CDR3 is CASSPPLAGVYGYTF. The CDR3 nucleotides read TGTGCCAGCTCACCACCGCTGGCCGGGGTCTATGGCTACACCTTC.

The CDR3 bases are TGTGCCAGCAGCAGCACAGGGAACTATGGCTACACCTTC. Translating it yields CASSSTGNYGYTF. The chain employs TRBV7-9 and TRBJ1-2; weak D call: TRBD1 (6 bases). This CDR3 region has 13 residues. The germline V and J ends were trimmed by 5 bases and 2 bases, with 9 bases remaining between them. The V gene's germline CDR1 is SEHNR and CDR2 FQNEAQ (reference sequence).

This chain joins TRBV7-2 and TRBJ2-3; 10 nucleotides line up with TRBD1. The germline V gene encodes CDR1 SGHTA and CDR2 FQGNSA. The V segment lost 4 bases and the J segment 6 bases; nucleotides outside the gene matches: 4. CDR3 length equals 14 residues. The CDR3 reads CASSWDRGTDTQYF. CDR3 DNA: TGTGCCAGCAGCTGGGACAGGGGAACCGATACGCAGTATTTT. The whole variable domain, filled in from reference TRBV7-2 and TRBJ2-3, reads GAGVSQSPSNKVTEKGKDVELRCDPISGHTALYWYRQSLGQGLEFLIYFQGNSAPDKSGLPSDRFSAERTGGSVSTLTIQRTQQEDSAVYLCASSWDRGTDTQYFGPGTRLTVL.

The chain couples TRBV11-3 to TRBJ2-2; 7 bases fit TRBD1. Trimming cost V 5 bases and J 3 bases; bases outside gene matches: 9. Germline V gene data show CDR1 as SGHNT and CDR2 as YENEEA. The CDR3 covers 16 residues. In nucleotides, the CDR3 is TGTGCCAGCAGCCCCCGGGACAGAAAGGACACCGGGGAGCTGTTTTTT. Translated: CASSPRDRKDTGELFF.

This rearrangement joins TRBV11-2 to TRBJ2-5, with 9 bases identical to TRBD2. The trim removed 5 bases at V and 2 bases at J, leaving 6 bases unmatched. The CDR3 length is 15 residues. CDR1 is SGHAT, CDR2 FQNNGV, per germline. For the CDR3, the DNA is TGTGCCAGCAGCCCGAATAGCGGGGGTCAAGAGACCCAGTACTTC. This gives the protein CASSPNSGGQETQYF.

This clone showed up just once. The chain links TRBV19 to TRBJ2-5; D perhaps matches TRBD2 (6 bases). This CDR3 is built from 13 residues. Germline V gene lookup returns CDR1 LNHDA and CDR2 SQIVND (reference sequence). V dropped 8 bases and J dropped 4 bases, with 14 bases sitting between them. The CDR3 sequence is CASSGSPRETQYF. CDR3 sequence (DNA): TGTGCCAGTTCCGGGAGCCCGAGAGAGACCCAGTACTTC. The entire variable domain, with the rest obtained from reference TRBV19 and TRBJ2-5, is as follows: DGGITQSPKYLFRKEGQNVTLSCEQNLNHDAMYWYRQDPGQGLRLIYYSQIVNDFQKGDIAEGYSVSREKKESFPLTVTSAQKNPTAFYLCASSGSPRETQYFGPGTRLLVL.

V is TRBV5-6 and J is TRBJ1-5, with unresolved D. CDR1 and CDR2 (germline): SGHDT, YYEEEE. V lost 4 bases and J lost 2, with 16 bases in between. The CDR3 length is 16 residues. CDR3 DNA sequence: TGTGCCAGCAGCCTACGCAGCACGGGTGGCAATCAGCCCCAGCATTTT. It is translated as CASSLRSTGGNQPQHF.

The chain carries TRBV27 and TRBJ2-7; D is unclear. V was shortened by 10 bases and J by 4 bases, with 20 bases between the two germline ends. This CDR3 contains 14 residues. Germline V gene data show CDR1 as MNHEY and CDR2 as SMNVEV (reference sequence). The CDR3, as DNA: TGTGCCATGGCCTTAACGTTCTTCTTTTACGAGCAGTACTTC. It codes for CAMALTFFFYEQYF.

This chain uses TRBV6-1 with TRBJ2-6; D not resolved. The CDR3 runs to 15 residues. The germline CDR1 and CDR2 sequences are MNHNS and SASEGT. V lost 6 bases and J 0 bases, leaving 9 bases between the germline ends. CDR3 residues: CASRRLSSGANVLTF. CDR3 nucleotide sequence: TGTGCCAGCAGGAGACTCTCCTCTGGGGCCAACGTCCTGACTTTC.

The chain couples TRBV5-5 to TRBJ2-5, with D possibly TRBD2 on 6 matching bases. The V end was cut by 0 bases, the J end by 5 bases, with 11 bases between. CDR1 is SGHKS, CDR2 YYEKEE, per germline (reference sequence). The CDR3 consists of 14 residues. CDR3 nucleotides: TGTGCCAGCAGCTTGGTGGGGGAGGTGGAGACCCAGTACTTC. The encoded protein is CASSLVGEVETQYF.

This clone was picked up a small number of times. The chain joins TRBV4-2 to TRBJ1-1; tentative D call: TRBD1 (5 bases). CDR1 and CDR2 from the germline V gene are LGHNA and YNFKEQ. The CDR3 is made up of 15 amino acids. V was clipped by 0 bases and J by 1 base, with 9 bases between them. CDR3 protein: CASSQEGGWNTEAFF. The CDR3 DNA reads TGTGCCAGCAGCCAAGAGGGGGGGTGGAACACTGAAGCTTTCTTT.

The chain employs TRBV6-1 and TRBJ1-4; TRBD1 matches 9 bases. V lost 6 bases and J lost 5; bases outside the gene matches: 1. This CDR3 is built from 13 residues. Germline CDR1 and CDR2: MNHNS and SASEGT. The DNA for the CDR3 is TGTGCCAGCAGGGACAGGGGAAATGAAAAACTGTTTTTT. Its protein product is CASRDRGNEKLFF.

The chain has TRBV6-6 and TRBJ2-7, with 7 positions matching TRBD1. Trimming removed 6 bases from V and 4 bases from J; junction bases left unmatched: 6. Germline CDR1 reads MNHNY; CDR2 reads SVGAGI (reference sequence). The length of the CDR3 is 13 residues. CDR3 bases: TGTGCCAGCAGCAAAAAGGGACAGTACGAGCAGTACTTC. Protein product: CASSKKGQYEQYF.